This T cell receptor beta chain was sequenced for a study of T cell repertoires in ileal Crohn's disease. The CDR3 is 13 residues long. Trimming pared 6 bases from V and 4 bases from J, leaving 12 bases between. The germline CDR1 and CDR2 sequences are MDHEN and SYDVKM. Time point defined: neoterminal ileum biopsy at postoperative endoscopy, about 6 months after surgery. TCRdb keeps only in-frame clones here, not all; method: immunoSEQ multiplex PCR. This sample has about 11,000 clones; over 60% occur once, and the top ten carry 7.5% to 9%. The chain carries TRBV28 and TRBJ1-2; D not resolved. The clonotype was recovered from an adult with Crohn's disease. The sequenced material came from ileal tissue. The CDR3 loop reads CASSPGRVYGYTF. The CDR3 coding sequence is TGTGCCAGCAGCCCCGGGAGGGTCTATGGCTACACCTTC.